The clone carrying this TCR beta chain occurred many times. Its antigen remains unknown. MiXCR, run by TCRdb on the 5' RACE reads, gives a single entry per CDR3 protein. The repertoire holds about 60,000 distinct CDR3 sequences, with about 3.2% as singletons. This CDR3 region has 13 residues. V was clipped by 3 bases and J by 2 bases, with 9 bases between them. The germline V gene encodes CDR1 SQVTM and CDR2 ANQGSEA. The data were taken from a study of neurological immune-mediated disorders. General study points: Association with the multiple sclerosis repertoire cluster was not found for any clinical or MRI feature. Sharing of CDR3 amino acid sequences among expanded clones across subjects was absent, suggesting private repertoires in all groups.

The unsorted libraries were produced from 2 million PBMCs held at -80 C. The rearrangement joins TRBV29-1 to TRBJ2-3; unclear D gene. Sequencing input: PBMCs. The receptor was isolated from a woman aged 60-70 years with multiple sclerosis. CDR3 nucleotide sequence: TGCAGCGTTGACCCAGGTTTCACAGATACGCAGTATTTT. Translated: CSVDPGFTDTQYF.